This entry is about one TCR beta chain. Its specificity is unknown. This entry is derived from a study of regulatory T cells in long-lasting Graves disease. Study-wide findings and caveats: TRBV28, TRBJ1-2 and TRBJ2-5 were segments that persistent disease favored.

Arm-PCR of CDR3 regions and iRepertoire HTBI primers were used to build TCR beta libraries. TCRdb processed the multiplex PCR reads anew with MiXCR; each CDR3 protein has one entry. The sample includes approximately 400,000 distinct CDR3 sequences, less than 25% seen only once; the top ten take roughly a quarter. Time point meaning: persistent/refractory GD, antithyroid drugs over 5 years with positive TRAb. After RNA was extracted from PBMCs, the TCR library was made from it. The germline gives CDR1 SGHNT, CDR2 YYREEE (reference sequence). Between the trimmed V and J ends, which lost 4 bases and 11 bases, there was a span of 16 bases. The CDR3 runs 14 residues.

Sequencing was performed on peripheral blood mononuclear cells (PBMCs), taken when the disease was refractory, from a patient treated with antithyroid drugs. This chain joins TRBV5-4 and TRBJ1-6; D possibly corresponds to TRBD1 (5 bases). This TCR was sampled from a female donor with Graves disease. Written as DNA, the CDR3 is TGTGCCAGCAGCGGTCAGGGTGTTGGTCCACCCCTCCACTTT. Translation: CASSGQGVGPPLHF.